Below, 3 T cell receptor beta chains from the same sample are listed, as sequenced in a study of PD-1 blockade in classical Hodgkin lymphoma. Clones were sequenced by immunoSEQ multiplex PCR, and TCRdb holds only the in-frame ones, with some missing. The sample includes about 27,000 clones, roughly 72% of them seen just once. As to time point: cycle 4 day 1 (C4D1), after 6 weeks of nivolumab. Every patient was affected by relapse after autologous stem cell transplantation, while exposure to brentuximab vedotin was not uniform. The material was peripheral blood mononuclear cells (PBMCs), obtained before the fourth cycle of nivolumab. Receptors were obtained from a human donor with classical Hodgkin lymphoma.

This clone ranks as medium-sized. The chain uses TRBV7-9 and TRBJ1-2; 7 nucleotides line up with TRBD1. V dropped 5 bases and J dropped 4; count of bases not matched to a gene: 4. Germline V gene lookup returns CDR1 SEHNR and CDR2 FQNEAQ (reference sequence). CDR3 length equals 13 residues. The CDR3 loop is CASSTRQGYGYTF. The CDR3 DNA is TGTGCCAGCAGCACTAGACAGGGCTATGGCTACACCTTC.

The rearrangement links TRBV7-2 to TRBJ1-5; 7 bases are shared with TRBD1. This CDR3 is built from 15 residues. Germline lookup yields CDR1 SGHTA and CDR2 FQGNSA. J was trimmed by 2 bases and V by 6 bases; bases with no gene match: 7. DNA of the CDR3: TGTGCCAGCAGTCCCGGACAGGCACGCAATCAGCCCCAGCATTTT. It yields the protein CASSPGQARNQPQHF. The full variable domain, with the rest looked up from reference TRBV7-2 and TRBJ1-5, is GAGVSQSPSNKVTEKGKDVELRCDPISGHTALYWYRQSLGQGLEFLIYFQGNSAPDKSGLPSDRFSAERTGGSVSTLTIQRTQQEDSAVYLCASSPGQARNQPQHFGDGTRLSIL.

The chain links TRBV10-3 to TRBJ2-7; a weak D match, TRBD2 (6 bases). V shed 4 bases and J shed 6 bases, with 13 bases lying between them. Germline CDR1 reads ENHRY; CDR2 reads SYGVKD. The CDR3 spans 13 residues. The CDR3: CAISGGLFGEQYF. The DNA for the CDR3 is TGTGCCATCAGTGGGGGACTCTTCGGCGAGCAGTACTTC.